The source of this T cell receptor (beta chain) is a study of cytomegalovirus exposure and HLA in healthy donors. In the study overall: Earlier findings included about 120 million unique TCR beta sequences obtained from 150 million to 200 million T cells.

The PCR employed 60 Vbeta primers together with 13 Jbeta primers. Using immunoSEQ multiplex PCR, the repertoire was profiled, and TCRdb retains in-frame clones only, with some absent. The sample lists 130,000 or so clones, roughly 79% occurring once. As for this clone: Its antigen remains unknown.

Healthy people donating bone marrow made up the donors. Study-wide points: Presence/absence analyses took donor sequencing depth as roughly uniform.

The V segment lost 3 bases and the J segment 5 bases; nucleotides outside the gene matches: 15. Germline V gives CDR1 SGHTA, CDR2 FQGNSA. This CDR3 is built from 18 residues. Sequencing was carried out using PBMCs. The gene calls are TRBV7-2 and TRBJ2-5, with TRBD2 matching over 10 bases. The sequence was collected from a woman aged 40-49 years in good health and CMV-seronegative. The CDR3 loop is CASSFIAGVAGGRETQYF. The DNA for the CDR3 is TGTGCCAGCAGCTTCATCGCCGGAGTAGCGGGAGGTCGGGAGACCCAGTACTTC.